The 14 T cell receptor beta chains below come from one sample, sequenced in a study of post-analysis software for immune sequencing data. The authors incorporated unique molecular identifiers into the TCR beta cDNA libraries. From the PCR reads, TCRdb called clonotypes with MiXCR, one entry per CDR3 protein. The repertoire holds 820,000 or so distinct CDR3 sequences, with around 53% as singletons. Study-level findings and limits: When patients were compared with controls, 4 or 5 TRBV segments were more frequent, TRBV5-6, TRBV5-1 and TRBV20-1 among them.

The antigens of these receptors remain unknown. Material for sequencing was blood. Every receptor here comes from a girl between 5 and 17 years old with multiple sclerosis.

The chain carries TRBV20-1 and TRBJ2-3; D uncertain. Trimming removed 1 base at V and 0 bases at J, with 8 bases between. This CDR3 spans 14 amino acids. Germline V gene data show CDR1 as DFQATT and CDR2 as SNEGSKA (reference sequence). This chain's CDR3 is CSARGSPSTDTQYF. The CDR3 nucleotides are TGCAGTGCTAGAGGATCTCCGAGCACAGATACGCAGTATTTT.

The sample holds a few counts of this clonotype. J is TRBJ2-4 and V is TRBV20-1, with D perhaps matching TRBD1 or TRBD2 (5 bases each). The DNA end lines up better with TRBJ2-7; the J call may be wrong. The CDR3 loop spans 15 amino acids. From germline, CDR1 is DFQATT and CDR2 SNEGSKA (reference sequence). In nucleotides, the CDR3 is TGCAGTGCTAGAGTACCGGGGACCTTAACCTACGAGCAGTACTTC. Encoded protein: CSARVPGTLTYEQYF.

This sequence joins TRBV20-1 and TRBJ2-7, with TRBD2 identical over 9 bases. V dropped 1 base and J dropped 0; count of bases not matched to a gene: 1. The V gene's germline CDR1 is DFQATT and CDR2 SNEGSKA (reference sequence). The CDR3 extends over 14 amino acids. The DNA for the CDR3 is TGCAGTGCTAGAGGAGCGGGAGGCTCCTACGAGCAGTACTTC. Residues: CSARGAGGSYEQYF.

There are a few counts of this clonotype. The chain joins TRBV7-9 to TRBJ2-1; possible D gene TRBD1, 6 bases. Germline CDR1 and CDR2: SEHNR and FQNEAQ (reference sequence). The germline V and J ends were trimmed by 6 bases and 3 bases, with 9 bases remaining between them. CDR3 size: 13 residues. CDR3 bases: TGTGCCAGCAGGCGACAGGACTACAATGAGCAGTTCTTC. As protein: CASRRQDYNEQFF. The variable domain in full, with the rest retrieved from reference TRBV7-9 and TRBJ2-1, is DTGVSQNPRHKITKRGQNVTFRCDPISEHNRLYWYRQTLGQGPEFLTYFQNEAQLEKSRLLSDRFSAERPKGSFSTLEIQRTEQGDSAMYLCASRRQDYNEQFFGPGTRLTVL.

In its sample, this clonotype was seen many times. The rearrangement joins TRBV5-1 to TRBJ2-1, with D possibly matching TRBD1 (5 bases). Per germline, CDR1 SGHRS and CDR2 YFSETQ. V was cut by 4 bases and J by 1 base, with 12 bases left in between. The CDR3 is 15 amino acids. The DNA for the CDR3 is TGCGCCAGCAGCAGGGGCAGGAGATCCTACAATGAGCAGTTCTTC. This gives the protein CASSRGRRSYNEQFF.

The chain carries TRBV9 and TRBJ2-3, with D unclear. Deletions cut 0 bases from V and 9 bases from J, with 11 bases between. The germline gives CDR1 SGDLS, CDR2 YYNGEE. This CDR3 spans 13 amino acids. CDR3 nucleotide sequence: TGTGCCAGCAGCGTAGTCGAGCCCGACACGCAGTATTTT. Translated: CASSVVEPDTQYF.

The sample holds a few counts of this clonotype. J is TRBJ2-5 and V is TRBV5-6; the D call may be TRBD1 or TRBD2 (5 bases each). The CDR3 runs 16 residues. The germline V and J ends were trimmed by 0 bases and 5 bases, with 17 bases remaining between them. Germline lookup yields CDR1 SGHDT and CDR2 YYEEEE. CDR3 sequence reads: CASSLDWDPEEETQYF. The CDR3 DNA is TGTGCCAGCAGCTTGGATTGGGACCCCGAGGAGGAGACCCAGTACTTC.

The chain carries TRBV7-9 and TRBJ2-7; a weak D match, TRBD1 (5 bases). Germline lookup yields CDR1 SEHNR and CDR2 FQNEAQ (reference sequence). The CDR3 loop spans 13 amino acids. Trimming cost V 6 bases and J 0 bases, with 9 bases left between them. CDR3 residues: CASRSQVSYEQYF. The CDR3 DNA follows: TGTGCCAGCAGATCACAGGTCTCCTACGAGCAGTACTTC.

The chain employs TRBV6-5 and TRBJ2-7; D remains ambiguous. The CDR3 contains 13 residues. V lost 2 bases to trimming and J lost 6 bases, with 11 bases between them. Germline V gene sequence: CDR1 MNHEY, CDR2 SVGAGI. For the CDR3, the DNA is TGTGCCAGCAGTTACAATGGAGCTCGCGAGCAGTACTTC. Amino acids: CASSYNGAREQYF.

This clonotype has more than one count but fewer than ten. The CDR3 DNA reads TGTGCCAGCAGCCCCCCGGTCTTCAGCGGGAGGGAGTACAATGAGCAGTTCTTC. Its protein product is CASSPPVFSGREYNEQFF. This chain links TRBV7-9 with TRBJ2-1; 10 nucleotides match TRBD2. Germline assignment: CDR1 SEHNR and CDR2 FQNEAQ (reference sequence). V shed 5 bases, J shed 4 bases, and the junction held 14 bases outside the gene matches. The CDR3 is made up of 18 amino acids.

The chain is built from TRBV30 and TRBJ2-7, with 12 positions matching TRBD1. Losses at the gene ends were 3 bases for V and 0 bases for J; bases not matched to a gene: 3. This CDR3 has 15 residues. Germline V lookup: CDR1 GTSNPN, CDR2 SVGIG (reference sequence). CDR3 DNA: TGTGCCTGGAGCCGGGACAGGGGGCACTCCTACGAGCAGTACTTC. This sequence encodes CAWSRDRGHSYEQYF.

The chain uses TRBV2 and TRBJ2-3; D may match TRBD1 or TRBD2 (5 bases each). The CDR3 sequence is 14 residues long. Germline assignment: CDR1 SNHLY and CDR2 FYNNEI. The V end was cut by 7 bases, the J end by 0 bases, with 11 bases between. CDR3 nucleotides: TGTGCCAGCAAGGGACGGACCAGCACAGATACGCAGTATTTT. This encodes CASKGRTSTDTQYF. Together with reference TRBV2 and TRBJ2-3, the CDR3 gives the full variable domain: EPEVTQTPSHQVTQMGQEVILRCVPISNHLYFYWYRQILGQKVEFLVSFYNNEISEKSEIFDDQFSVERPDGSNFTLKIRSTKLEDSAMYFCASKGRTSTDTQYFGPGTRLTVL.

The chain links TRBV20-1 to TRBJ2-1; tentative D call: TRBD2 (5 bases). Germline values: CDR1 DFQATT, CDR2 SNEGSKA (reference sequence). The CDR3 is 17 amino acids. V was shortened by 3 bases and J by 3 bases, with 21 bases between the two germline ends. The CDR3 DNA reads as TGCAGTGCTAGGGCCCTTGGGATGAGGGATCTCTACAATGAGCAGTTCTTC. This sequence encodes CSARALGMRDLYNEQFF.

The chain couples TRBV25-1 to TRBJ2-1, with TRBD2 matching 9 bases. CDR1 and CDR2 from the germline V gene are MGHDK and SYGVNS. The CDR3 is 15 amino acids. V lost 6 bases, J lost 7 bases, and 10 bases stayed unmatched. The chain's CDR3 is CASRDAGGPSNEQFF. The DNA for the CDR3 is TGTGCCAGCAGGGATGCGGGAGGGCCGTCAAATGAGCAGTTCTTC.